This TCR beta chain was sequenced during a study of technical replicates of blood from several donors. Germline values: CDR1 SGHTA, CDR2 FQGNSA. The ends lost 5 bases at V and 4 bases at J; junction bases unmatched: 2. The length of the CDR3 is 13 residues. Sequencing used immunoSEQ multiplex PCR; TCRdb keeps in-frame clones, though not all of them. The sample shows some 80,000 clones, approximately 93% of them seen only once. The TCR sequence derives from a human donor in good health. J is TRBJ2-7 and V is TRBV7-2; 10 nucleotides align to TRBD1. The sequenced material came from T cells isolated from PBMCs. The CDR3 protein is CASSQDRGYEQYF. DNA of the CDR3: TGTGCCAGCAGCCAGGACAGGGGGTACGAGCAGTACTTC.